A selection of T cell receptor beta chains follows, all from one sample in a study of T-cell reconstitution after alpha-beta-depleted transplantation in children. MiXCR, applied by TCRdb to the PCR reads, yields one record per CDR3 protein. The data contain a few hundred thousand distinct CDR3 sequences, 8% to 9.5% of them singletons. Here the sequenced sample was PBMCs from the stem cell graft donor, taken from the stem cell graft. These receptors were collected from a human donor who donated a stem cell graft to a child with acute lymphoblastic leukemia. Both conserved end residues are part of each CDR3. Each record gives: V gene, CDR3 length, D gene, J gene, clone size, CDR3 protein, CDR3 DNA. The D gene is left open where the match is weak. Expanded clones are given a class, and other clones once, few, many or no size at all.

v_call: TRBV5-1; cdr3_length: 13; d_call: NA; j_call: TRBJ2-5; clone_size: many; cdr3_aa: CASAVQGRETQYF; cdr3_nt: TGCGCCTCTGCGGTGCAGGGGAGAGAGACCCAGTACTTC
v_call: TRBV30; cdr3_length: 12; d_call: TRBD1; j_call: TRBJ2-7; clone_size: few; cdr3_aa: CAWSGQGYEQYF; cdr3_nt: TGTGCCTGGAGTGGACAGGGTTACGAGCAGTACTTC
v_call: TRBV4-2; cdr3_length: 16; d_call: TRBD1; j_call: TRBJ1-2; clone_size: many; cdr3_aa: CASMGPGTGGVIGYTF; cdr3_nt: TGTGCCAGCATGGGCCCGGGGACAGGGGGGGTAATCGGCTACACCTTC
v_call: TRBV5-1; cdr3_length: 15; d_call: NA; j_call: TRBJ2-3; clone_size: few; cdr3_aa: CASTTGHSSTDTQYF; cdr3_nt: TGCGCCAGCACGACAGGACACTCTAGCACAGATACGCAGTATTTT
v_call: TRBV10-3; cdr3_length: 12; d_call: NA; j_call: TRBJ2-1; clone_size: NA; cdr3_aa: CAIGGAPDEQFF; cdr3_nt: TGTGCCATCGGGGGGGCCCCGGACGAGCAGTTCTTC
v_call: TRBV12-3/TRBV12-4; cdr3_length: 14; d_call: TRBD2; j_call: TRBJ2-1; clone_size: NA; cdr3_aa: CASTRGVGIDEQFF; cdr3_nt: TGTGCCAGTACCCGGGGGGTAGGGATCGATGAGCAGTTCTTC
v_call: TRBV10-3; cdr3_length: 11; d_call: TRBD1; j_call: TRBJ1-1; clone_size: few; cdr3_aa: CAIKGATEAFF; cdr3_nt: TGTGCCATCAAGGGGGCCACTGAAGCTTTCTTT
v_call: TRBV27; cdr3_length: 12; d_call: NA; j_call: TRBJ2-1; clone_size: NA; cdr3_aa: CASSLKGQEQFF; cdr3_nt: TGTGCCAGCAGTTTAAAGGGCCAAGAGCAGTTCTTC
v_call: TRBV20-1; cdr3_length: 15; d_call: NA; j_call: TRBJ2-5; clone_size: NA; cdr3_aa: CSAREVSGGERTQYF; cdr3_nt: TGCAGTGCTAGAGAGGTCTCGGGCGGAGAGAGGACCCAGTACTTC
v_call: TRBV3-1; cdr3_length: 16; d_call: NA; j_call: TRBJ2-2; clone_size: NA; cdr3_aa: CASSPPWVPNTGELFF; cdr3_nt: TGTGCCAGCAGCCCCCCTTGGGTGCCGAACACCGGGGAGCTGTTTTTT
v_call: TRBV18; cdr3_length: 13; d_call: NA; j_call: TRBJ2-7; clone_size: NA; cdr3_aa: CASSPNPGYEQYF; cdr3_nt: TGTGCCAGCTCACCAAATCCCGGCTACGAGCAGTACTTC
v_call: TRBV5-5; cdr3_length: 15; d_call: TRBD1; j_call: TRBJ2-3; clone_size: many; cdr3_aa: CASSPHGTDTDTQYF; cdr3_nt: TGTGCCAGCAGCCCTCATGGGACAGACACAGATACGCAGTATTTT
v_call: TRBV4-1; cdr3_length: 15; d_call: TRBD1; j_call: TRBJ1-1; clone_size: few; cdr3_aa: CASSQGDRSNTEAFF; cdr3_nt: TGCGCCAGCAGCCAAGGGGACAGGTCGAACACTGAAGCTTTCTTT
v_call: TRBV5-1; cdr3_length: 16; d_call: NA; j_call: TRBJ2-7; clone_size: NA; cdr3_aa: CASSSSGAPVSYEQYF; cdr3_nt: TGCGCCAGCAGCTCCTCCGGGGCGCCCGTCTCCTACGAGCAGTACTTC
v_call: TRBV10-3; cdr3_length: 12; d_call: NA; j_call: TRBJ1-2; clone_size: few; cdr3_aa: CAISETRRSYTF; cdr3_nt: TGTGCCATCAGTGAGACTCGTAGGAGCTACACCTTC
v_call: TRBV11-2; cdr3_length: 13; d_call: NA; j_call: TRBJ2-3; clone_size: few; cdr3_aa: CASSRTLTDTQYF; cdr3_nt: TGTGCCAGCAGCCGGACACTCACAGATACGCAGTATTTT
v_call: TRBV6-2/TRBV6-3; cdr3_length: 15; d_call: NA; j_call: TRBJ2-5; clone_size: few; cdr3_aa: CASRPGQDRQETQYF; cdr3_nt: TGTGCCAGCCGTCCGGGCCAGGACCGCCAAGAGACCCAGTACTTC
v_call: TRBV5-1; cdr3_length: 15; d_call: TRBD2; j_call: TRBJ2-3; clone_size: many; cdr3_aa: CASSSGTRDTDTQYF; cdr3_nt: TGCGCCAGCAGCAGCGGGACGAGGGACACAGATACGCAGTATTTT
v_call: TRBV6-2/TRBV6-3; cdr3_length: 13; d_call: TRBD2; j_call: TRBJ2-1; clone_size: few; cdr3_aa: CASTAGAYNEQFF; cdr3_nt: TGTGCCAGCACCGCGGGGGCCTACAATGAGCAGTTCTTC
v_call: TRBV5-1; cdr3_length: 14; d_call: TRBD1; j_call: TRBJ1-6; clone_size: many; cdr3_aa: CASTAGQGYSPLHF; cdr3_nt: TGCGCCAGCACCGCGGGACAGGGATATTCACCCCTCCACTTT
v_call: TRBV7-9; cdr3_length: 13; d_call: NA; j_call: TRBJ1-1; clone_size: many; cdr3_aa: CASSLGINTEAFF; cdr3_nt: TGTGCCAGCAGCTTAGGTATCAACACTGAAGCTTTCTTT
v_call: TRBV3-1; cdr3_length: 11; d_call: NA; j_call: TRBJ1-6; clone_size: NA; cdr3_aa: CASSHEWNLHF; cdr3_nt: TGTGCCAGCAGCCACGAATGGAACCTCCACTTT
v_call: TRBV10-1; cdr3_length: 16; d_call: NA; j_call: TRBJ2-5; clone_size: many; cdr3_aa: CASSEVAGRSQETQYF; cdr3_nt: TGCGCCAGCAGTGAGGTGGCAGGGAGAAGTCAAGAGACCCAGTACTTC
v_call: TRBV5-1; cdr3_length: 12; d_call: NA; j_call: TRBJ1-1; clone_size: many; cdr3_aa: CASSLKGTEAFF; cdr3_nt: TGCGCCAGCAGCTTGAAAGGAACTGAAGCTTTCTTT
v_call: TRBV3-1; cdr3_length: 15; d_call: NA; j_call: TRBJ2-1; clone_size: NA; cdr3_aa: CASSQGTPINNEQFF; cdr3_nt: TGTGCCAGCAGCCAAGGGACTCCTATTAACAATGAGCAGTTCTTC
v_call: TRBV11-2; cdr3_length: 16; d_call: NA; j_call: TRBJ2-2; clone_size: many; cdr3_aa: CASSLDRRARTGELFF; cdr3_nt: TGTGCCAGCAGCTTAGATCGGAGGGCACGGACCGGGGAGCTGTTTTTT
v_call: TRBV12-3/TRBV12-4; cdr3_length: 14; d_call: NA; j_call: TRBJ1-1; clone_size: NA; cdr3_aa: CASSLRTEIAEAFF; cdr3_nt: TGTGCCAGCAGTTTAAGGACAGAAATCGCTGAAGCTTTCTTT
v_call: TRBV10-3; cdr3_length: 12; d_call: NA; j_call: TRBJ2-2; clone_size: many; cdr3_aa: CAISDGGGELFF; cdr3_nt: TGTGCCATCAGTGACGGGGGAGGGGAGCTGTTTTTT
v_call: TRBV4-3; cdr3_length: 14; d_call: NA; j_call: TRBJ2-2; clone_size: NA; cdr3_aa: CASSFSEDTGELFF; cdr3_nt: TGCGCCAGCAGCTTTTCCGAGGACACCGGGGAGCTGTTTTTT
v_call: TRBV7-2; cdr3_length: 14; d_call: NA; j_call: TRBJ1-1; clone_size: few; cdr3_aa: CASSLASQSTEAFF; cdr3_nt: TGTGCCAGCAGCTTAGCGTCACAGAGCACTGAAGCTTTCTTT
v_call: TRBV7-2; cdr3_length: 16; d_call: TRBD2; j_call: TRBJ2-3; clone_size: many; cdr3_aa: CASSREAGRSTNTQYF; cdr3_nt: TGTGCCAGCAGCCGAGAAGCGGGGAGATCTACAAATACGCAGTATTTT
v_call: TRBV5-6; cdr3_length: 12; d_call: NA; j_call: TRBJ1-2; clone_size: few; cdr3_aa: CASSDRRYGYTF; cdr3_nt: TGTGCCAGCAGCGACAGGAGGTATGGCTACACCTTC
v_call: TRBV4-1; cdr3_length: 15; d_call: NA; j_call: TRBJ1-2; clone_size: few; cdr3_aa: CASSQDPGRNYGYTF; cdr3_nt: TGCGCCAGCAGCCAAGATCCGGGACGGAACTATGGCTACACCTTC
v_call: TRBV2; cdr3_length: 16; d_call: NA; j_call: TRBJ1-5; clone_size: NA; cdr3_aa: CASSRSQGLGNQPQHF; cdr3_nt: TGTGCCAGCAGTCGATCCCAGGGTTTGGGCAATCAGCCCCAGCATTTT
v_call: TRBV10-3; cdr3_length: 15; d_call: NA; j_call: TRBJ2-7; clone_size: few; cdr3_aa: CAIRGGDKVIYEQYF; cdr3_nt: TGTGCCATCAGGGGAGGGGACAAAGTAATCTACGAGCAGTACTTC
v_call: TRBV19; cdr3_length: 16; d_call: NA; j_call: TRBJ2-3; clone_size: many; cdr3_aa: CASSIFDVARTDTQYF; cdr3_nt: TGTGCCAGTAGTATTTTTGATGTAGCCCGCACAGATACGCAGTATTTT
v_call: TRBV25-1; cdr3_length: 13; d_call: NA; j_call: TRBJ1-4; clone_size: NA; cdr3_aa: CASSDREYEKLFF; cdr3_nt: TGTGCCAGCAGTGATCGGGAGTATGAAAAACTGTTTTTT
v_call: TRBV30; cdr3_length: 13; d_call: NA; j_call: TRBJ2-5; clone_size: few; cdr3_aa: CAWSAGTQETQYF; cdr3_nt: TGTGCCTGGAGTGCGGGTACCCAAGAGACCCAGTACTTC
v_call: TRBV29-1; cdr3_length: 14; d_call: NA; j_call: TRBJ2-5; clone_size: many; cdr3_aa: CSVVPQGSGETQYF; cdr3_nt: TGCAGCGTGGTTCCTCAGGGGAGTGGGGAGACCCAGTACTTC
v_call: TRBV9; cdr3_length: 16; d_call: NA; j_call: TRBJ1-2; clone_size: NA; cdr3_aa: CASSVGVRAANYGYTF; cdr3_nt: TGTGCCAGCAGCGTAGGCGTCAGGGCAGCTAACTATGGCTACACCTTC
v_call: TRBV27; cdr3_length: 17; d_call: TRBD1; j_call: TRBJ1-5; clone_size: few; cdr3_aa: CASSFPWTGRDNQPQHF; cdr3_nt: TGTGCCAGCAGTTTCCCCTGGACAGGGAGGGACAATCAGCCCCAGCATTTT
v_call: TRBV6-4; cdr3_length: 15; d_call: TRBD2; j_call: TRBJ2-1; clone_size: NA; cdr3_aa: CASRKTSGVYNEQFF; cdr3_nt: TGTGCCAGCAGGAAGACTAGCGGGGTTTACAATGAGCAGTTCTTC
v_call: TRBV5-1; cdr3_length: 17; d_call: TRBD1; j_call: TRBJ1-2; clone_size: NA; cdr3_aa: CASSPSPDRGLSAGYTF; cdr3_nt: TGCGCCAGCAGCCCAAGTCCGGACAGGGGGCTGTCGGCAGGCTACACCTTC
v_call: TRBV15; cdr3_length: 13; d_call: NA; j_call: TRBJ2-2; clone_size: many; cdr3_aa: CATNDKNTGELFF; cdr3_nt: TGTGCCACCAACGATAAGAACACCGGGGAGCTGTTTTTT
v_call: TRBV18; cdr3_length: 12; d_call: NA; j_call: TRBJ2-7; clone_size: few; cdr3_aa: CASSSNSYEQYF; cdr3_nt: TGTGCCAGCTCATCCAACTCCTACGAGCAGTACTTC
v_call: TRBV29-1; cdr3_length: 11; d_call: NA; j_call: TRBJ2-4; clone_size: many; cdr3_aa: CSHTTRDIQYF; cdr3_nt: TGCAGTCATACGACAAGGGACATTCAGTACTTC
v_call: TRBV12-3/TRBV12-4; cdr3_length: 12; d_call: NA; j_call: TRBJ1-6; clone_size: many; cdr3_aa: CASSLSETHLHF; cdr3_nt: TGTGCCAGCAGTTTGTCCGAGACGCACCTCCACTTT
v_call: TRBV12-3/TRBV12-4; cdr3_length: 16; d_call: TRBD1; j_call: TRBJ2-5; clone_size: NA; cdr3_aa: CASSFRDRVKGETQYF; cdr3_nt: TGTGCCAGCAGCTTCCGTGACAGGGTCAAGGGGGAGACCCAGTACTTC
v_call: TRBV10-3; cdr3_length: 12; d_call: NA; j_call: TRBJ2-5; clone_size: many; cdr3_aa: CAISEPQETQYF; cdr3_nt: TGTGCCATCAGTGAGCCTCAAGAGACCCAGTACTTC
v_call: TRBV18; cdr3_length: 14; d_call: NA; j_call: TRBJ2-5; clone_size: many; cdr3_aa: CASSPLSPGETQYF; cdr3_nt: TGTGCCAGCTCACCACTATCTCCTGGGGAGACCCAGTACTTC
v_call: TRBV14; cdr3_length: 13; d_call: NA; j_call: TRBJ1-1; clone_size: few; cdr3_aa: CASSRELGTEAFF; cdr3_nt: TGTGCCAGCAGCCGAGAATTGGGCACTGAAGCTTTCTTT
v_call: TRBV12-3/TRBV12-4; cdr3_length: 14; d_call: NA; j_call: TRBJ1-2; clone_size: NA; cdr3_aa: CASRSGTNADGYTF; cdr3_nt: TGTGCCAGCAGATCCGGGACAAATGCCGATGGCTACACCTTC
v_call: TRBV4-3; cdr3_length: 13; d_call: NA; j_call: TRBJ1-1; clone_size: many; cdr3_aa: CASSQGRGTEAFF; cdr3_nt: TGCGCCAGCAGCCAGGGCAGGGGCACTGAAGCTTTCTTT
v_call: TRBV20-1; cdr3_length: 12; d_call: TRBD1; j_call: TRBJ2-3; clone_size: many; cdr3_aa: CSAGQGGDTQYF; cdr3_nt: TGCAGTGCCGGACAGGGCGGAGATACGCAGTATTTT
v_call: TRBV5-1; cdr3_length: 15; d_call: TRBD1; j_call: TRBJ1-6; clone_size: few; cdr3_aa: CASSLTGTADSPLHF; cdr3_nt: TGCGCCAGCAGCCTGACCGGGACAGCTGATTCACCCCTCCACTTT